Listed below are T cell receptor beta chains from one sample, sequenced in a study of identical twins. Each CDR3 protein gets one entry after TCRdb re-called the 5' RACE reads with MiXCR. Here the sample spans fewer than 450,000 distinct CDR3 sequences, 9% being singletons. Material: naive T cells sorted from blood. Source of these receptors: a woman in her 50s in good health. Each CDR3 is given with its conserved first and last residue. The D gene is left open where the match is weak. Only part of the rows carry a size: once, few, many, or a class if the clone is expanded.

D gene | J gene | clone size | V gene | CDR3 protein | CDR3 DNA
TRBD2 | TRBJ2-1 | . | TRBV5-1 | CASSPGLGEGNEQFF | TGCGCCAGCAGCCCCGGACTAGGGGAAGGCAATGAGCAGTTCTTC
. | TRBJ2-1 | . | TRBV24-1 | CATSDPGQFNEQFF | TGTGCCACCAGTGACCCCGGACAGTTCAATGAGCAGTTCTTC
. | TRBJ2-3 | many | TRBV5-1 | CASSPHGDTQYF | TGCGCCAGCAGCCCCCATGGGGATACGCAGTATTTT
. | TRBJ1-5 | many | TRBV25-1 | CASSDLPGNQPQHF | TGTGCCAGCAGTGACCTTCCAGGAAATCAGCCCCAGCATTTT
. | TRBJ2-3 | many | TRBV5-1 | CASSLTRWSDTQYF | TGCGCCAGCAGCCTAACAAGGTGGTCAGATACGCAGTATTTT
TRBD2 | TRBJ2-5 | . | TRBV7-9 | CASSRLAREVETQYF | TGTGCCAGCAGCAGACTAGCGAGAGAGGTGGAGACCCAGTACTTC
. | TRBJ2-3 | . | TRBV3-1 | CASSQELRPSTDTQYF | TGTGCCAGCAGCCAAGAGCTTCGACCGAGCACAGATACGCAGTATTTT
. | TRBJ2-1 | few | TRBV7-9 | CASSLVGQLLYNEQFF | TGTGCCAGCAGCTTAGTCGGACAGCTGCTCTACAATGAGCAGTTCTTC
. | TRBJ2-1 | many | TRBV5-5 | CASSAGTLGNEQFF | TGTGCCAGCAGCGCCGGCACTCTAGGCAATGAGCAGTTCTTC
. | TRBJ2-1 | . | TRBV5-1 | CASSLAGQGPNEQFF | TGCGCCAGCAGCTTGGCGGGCCAGGGCCCCAATGAGCAGTTCTTC
. | TRBJ2-7 | few | TRBV27 | CASSREWARHPYEQYF | TGTGCCAGCAGCAGGGAATGGGCGCGACACCCCTACGAGCAGTACTTC
. | TRBJ2-4 | many | TRBV20-1 | CSARTWRTGNIQYF | TGCAGTGCTAGAACTTGGAGGACCGGAAACATTCAGTACTTC
TRBD1 | TRBJ2-3 | many | TRBV9 | CASSVAGTGMQYF | TGTGCCAGCAGCGTAGCAGGGACAGGGATGCAGTATTTT
. | TRBJ1-1 | many | TRBV12-3/TRBV12-4 | CASSIHTEAFF | TGTGCCAGCAGTATACACACTGAAGCTTTCTTT
. | TRBJ2-5 | . | TRBV15 | CATPGEETQYF | TGTGCCACCCCAGGTGAAGAGACCCAGTACTTC
TRBD2 | TRBJ2-2 | few | TRBV7-2 | CASSQTSGANTGELFF | TGTGCCAGCAGCCAGACTAGCGGAGCGAACACCGGGGAGCTGTTTTTT
. | TRBJ1-5 | many | TRBV19 | CASSIVATSNQPQHF | TGTGCCAGTAGTATAGTCGCGACTAGCAATCAGCCCCAGCATTTT
TRBD1 | TRBJ2-4 | few | TRBV5-1 | CARLGDRDNIQYF | TGCGCAAGACTGGGGGACAGGGATAACATTCAGTACTTC
TRBD2 | TRBJ2-1 | few | TRBV29-1 | CSFTPGTSNNEQFF | TGCAGCTTTACCCCCGGGACTAGCAACAATGAGCAGTTCTTC
. | TRBJ2-1 | many | TRBV4-1 | CASSQDRGSDNEQFF | TGCGCCAGCAGCCAAGATCGTGGGAGTGACAATGAGCAGTTCTTC
. | TRBJ2-1 | . | TRBV20-1 | CSARDGEGRSPYNEQFF | TGCAGTGCTAGAGATGGAGAAGGGCGGTCACCGTACAATGAGCAGTTCTTC
. | TRBJ1-1 | . | TRBV5-1 | CASSLVATGGTEAFF | TGCGCCAGCAGCTTGGTGGCCACCGGAGGGACTGAAGCTTTCTTT
TRBD2 | TRBJ2-1 | few | TRBV20-1 | CSALSGRAGYEQFF | TGCAGTGCCCTAAGCGGGAGGGCTGGGTATGAGCAGTTCTTC
. | TRBJ2-7 | many | TRBV12-3/TRBV12-4 | CASSSADSDYEQYF | TGTGCCAGCAGTTCGGCTGACAGCGACTACGAGCAGTACTTC
TRBD2 | TRBJ2-2 | . | TRBV2 | CASSSQLAGGGTGELFF | TGTGCCAGCAGCTCCCAATTAGCGGGAGGGGGCACCGGGGAGCTGTTTTTT
TRBD1 | TRBJ2-2 | many | TRBV19 | CASSLLTGGTGELFF | TGTGCCAGTAGTCTCTTGACAGGGGGCACCGGGGAGCTGTTTTTT
TRBD2 | TRBJ2-1 | many | TRBV5-1 | CASSLLAGGDEQFF | TGCGCCAGCAGCTTACTAGCGGGAGGGGATGAGCAGTTCTTC
. | TRBJ2-3 | few | TRBV6-1 | CASTRPRRGTDTQYF | TGTGCCAGCACCCGACCGAGACGTGGCACAGATACGCAGTATTTT
. | TRBJ2-1 | many | TRBV5-1 | CASSLGLGDEQFF | TGCGCCAGCAGCTTGGGACTAGGGGATGAGCAGTTCTTC
TRBD2 | TRBJ2-5 | few | TRBV14 | CASSHRLGTSFQETQYF | TGTGCCAGCAGCCACAGACTCGGGACTAGCTTTCAAGAGACCCAGTACTTC
. | TRBJ1-1 | . | TRBV6-1 | CASSEEGFTEAFF | TGTGCCAGCAGTGAAGAGGGGTTCACTGAAGCTTTCTTT
. | TRBJ1-1 | . | TRBV24-1 | CATSDRSATGNTEAFF | TGTGCCACCAGTGATCGATCCGCGACAGGGAACACTGAAGCTTTCTTT
. | TRBJ2-5 | many | TRBV4-1 | CASSATRAEETQYF | TGCGCCAGCAGCGCCACCCGGGCAGAAGAGACCCAGTACTTC
. | TRBJ1-2 | many | TRBV5-1 | CASSLASFSNYGYTF | TGCGCCAGCAGCTTGGCGTCCTTCTCTAACTATGGCTACACCTTC
. | TRBJ2-5 | few | TRBV24-1 | CATSDSLKNHRETQYF | TGTGCCACCAGTGATAGCCTCAAGAACCACAGGGAGACCCAGTACTTC
. | TRBJ2-1 | few | TRBV4-1 | CASSPALGESSYNEQFF | TGCGCCAGCAGCCCCGCGTTAGGGGAGAGCTCCTACAATGAGCAGTTCTTC
. | TRBJ2-4 | few | TRBV6-5 | CASSYGPGEAKNIQYF | TGTGCCAGCAGTTACGGGCCAGGGGAAGCCAAAAACATTCAGTACTTC
. | TRBJ2-5 | many | TRBV3-1 | CASSTGTLYQETQYF | TGTGCCAGCAGCACTGGGACTTTGTACCAAGAGACCCAGTACTTC
. | TRBJ2-1 | . | TRBV12-3/TRBV12-4 | CASTPSGVSYNEQFF | TGTGCCAGCACTCCTAGTGGGGTCTCCTACAATGAGCAGTTCTTC
. | TRBJ2-1 | few | TRBV15 | CATSDGSSYNEQFF | TGTGCCACCAGCGACGGGAGCTCCTACAATGAGCAGTTCTTC
TRBD1 | TRBJ1-5 | many | TRBV12-3/TRBV12-4 | CASRPGQRDQPQHF | TGTGCCAGCAGACCGGGACAGCGAGATCAGCCCCAGCATTTT
. | TRBJ1-5 | few | TRBV27 | CASSFAGLNQPQHF | TGTGCCAGCAGTTTCGCCGGGCTCAATCAGCCCCAGCATTTT
TRBD2 | TRBJ2-5 | . | TRBV15 | CATSRRTSKETQYF | TGTGCCACCAGCAGACGGACTAGCAAGGAGACCCAGTACTTC
. | TRBJ2-7 | . | TRBV4-1 | CASSQDALPYEQYF | TGCGCCAGCAGCCAAGATGCGCTACCCTACGAGCAGTACTTC
TRBD1 | TRBJ1-2 | few | TRBV28 | CASSFPPGQGHYGYTF | TGTGCCAGCAGTTTCCCCCCGGGACAGGGTCACTATGGCTACACCTTC
. | TRBJ2-3 | many | TRBV24-1 | CATSEQGRPTDTQYF | TGTGCCACCAGTGAGCAGGGGAGGCCCACAGATACGCAGTATTTT
. | TRBJ2-2 | many | TRBV6-2/TRBV6-3 | CASSYSLAGELFF | TGTGCCAGCAGTTACTCTCTAGCCGGGGAGCTGTTTTTT
. | TRBJ1-5 | . | TRBV5-1 | CASSLDRPGGSNQPQHF | TGCGCCAGCAGCCTAGATCGCCCCGGCGGAAGCAATCAGCCCCAGCATTTT
. | TRBJ2-1 | many | TRBV5-6 | CASSLVLSSNEQFF | TGTGCCAGCAGCTTGGTTCTTAGCAGTAATGAGCAGTTCTTC
. | TRBJ2-3 | . | TRBV29-1 | CSVEDRQSSTDTQYF | TGCAGCGTTGAAGATCGGCAATCTAGCACAGATACGCAGTATTTT
. | TRBJ1-3 | few | TRBV20-1 | CSARETVGNTIYF | TGCAGTGCTAGAGAGACGGTGGGAAACACCATATATTTT
. | TRBJ1-1 | few | TRBV30 | CAWHEGVGTEAFF | TGTGCCTGGCATGAGGGTGTGGGCACTGAAGCTTTCTTT
TRBD2 | TRBJ2-7 | many | TRBV4-1 | CASSQSGGGRLYEQYF | TGCGCCAGCAGCCAATCTGGGGGGGGGAGGCTCTACGAGCAGTACTTC
. | TRBJ1-4 | many | TRBV3-1 | CASSQVRREKLFF | TGTGCCAGCAGCCAAGTGCGGCGCGAAAAACTGTTTTTT
. | TRBJ2-5 | . | TRBV12-3/TRBV12-4 | CATATAGSQETQYF | TGTGCCACCGCAACAGCGGGTAGCCAAGAGACCCAGTACTTC